The 27 T cell receptor beta chains in this list originate from one sample, sequenced in a study of cytomegalovirus exposure and HLA in healthy donors. The PCR had 60 Vbeta and 13 Jbeta primers. Libraries were prepared by immunoSEQ multiplex PCR; TCRdb keeps only in-frame clonotypes and omits some of them. Found here are fewer than 300,000 clones, under 90% of them singletons; the top ten hold about 0.3%. Source material: PBMCs. The source of these receptors is a girl between 2 and 10 years old in good health and CMV-seronegative.

The chain is built from TRBV7-8 and TRBJ2-1; TRBD2 matches 8 bases. In germline, CDR1 is SGHVS, CDR2 FQNEAQ. The CDR3 totals 15 residues. V gave up 4 bases and J gave up 6 bases; unmatched junction bases: 8. CDR3 bases: TGTGCCAGCAGCTCCACCGGGACTAGTGTCAATGAGCAGTTCTTC. It yields the protein CASSSTGTSVNEQFF.

The chain is built from TRBV9 and TRBJ2-7, with 7 bases matching TRBD2. This CDR3 is built from 14 residues. Germline CDR1 is SGDLS and CDR2 is YYNGEE. Trimming cost V 2 bases and J 3 bases; bases outside gene matches: 5. The CDR3, as DNA: TGTGCCAGCAGCGTTCGTGGGGGGGACTACGAGCAGTACTTC. Protein product: CASSVRGGDYEQYF. The complete variable domain, with remaining parts taken from reference TRBV9 and TRBJ2-7, reads DSGVTQTPKHLITATGQRVTLRCSPRSGDLSVYWYQQSLDQGLQFLIQYYNGEERAKGNILERFSAQQFPDLHSELNLSSLELGDSALYFCASSVRGGDYEQYFGPGTRLTVT.

The chain employs TRBV14 and TRBJ1-1, with D perhaps matching TRBD1 (5 bases). CDR1 is SGHDN and CDR2 is FVKESK in the germline V gene. The CDR3 extends over 15 amino acids. Deletions cut 4 bases from V and 5 bases from J, with 17 bases between. CDR3 amino acids: CASSRLSGGWTEAFF. In DNA form, the CDR3 reads TGTGCCAGCAGCCGCCTGTCCGGGGGTTGGACTGAAGCTTTCTTT.

The chain links TRBV19 to TRBJ1-2; tentatively, D is TRBD1 (5 bases). CDR1 and CDR2 from the germline V gene are LNHDA and SQIVND (reference sequence). The CDR3 is 15 residues long. V was clipped by 7 bases and J by 4 bases, with 19 bases between them. The DNA of the CDR3 is TGTGCCAGTACACCTATATGGGGGGACTTCTATGGCTACACCTTC. Protein product: CASTPIWGDFYGYTF.

CDR3 bases: TGTGCCAGCAGGGACACGGGAGTAGGGAGAGAGCAGTACTTC. Its translation: CASRDTGVGREQYF. This chain uses TRBV27 with TRBJ2-7; possible D gene TRBD2, 6 bases. The CDR3 has 14 residues. The V and J ends lost 6 bases and 7 bases respectively, with 19 bases between them. Germline loops: CDR1 MNHEY, CDR2 SMNVEV (reference sequence).

The chain combines TRBV10-2 with TRBJ2-5; tentatively, D is TRBD1 (6 bases). The germline V and J ends were trimmed by 10 bases and 2 bases, with 11 bases remaining between them. CDR1 and CDR2 (germline): WSHSY, SAAADI. The CDR3 runs to 12 residues. In DNA form, the CDR3 reads TGCGCCACCCTCGACAGGCAAGAGACCCAGTACTTC. It codes for CATLDRQETQYF.

V gene TRBV19 combines with J gene TRBJ1-5; possibly TRBD1 for D (6 bases). This CDR3 has 14 amino acids. Germline-derived CDR1 and CDR2 are LNHDA and SQIVND (reference sequence). Between the trimmed V and J ends, which lost 8 bases and 5 bases, there was a span of 16 bases. The CDR3 here is CASGGGQRDQPQHF. Here the CDR3 DNA reads TGTGCCAGTGGGGGGGGGCAGAGGGATCAGCCCCAGCATTTT. Using reference TRBV19 and TRBJ1-5 for the parts outside the CDR3, the full variable domain is DGGITQSPKYLFRKEGQNVTLSCEQNLNHDAMYWYRQDPGQGLRLIYYSQIVNDFQKGDIAEGYSVSREKKESFPLTVTSAQKNPTAFYLCASGGGQRDQPQHFGDGTRLSIL.

The chain couples TRBV28 to TRBJ2-3, with 9 nucleotides matching TRBD2. Germline-derived CDR1 and CDR2 are MDHEN and SYDVKM. The CDR3 covers 15 residues. V shed 3 bases and J 2 bases; nucleotides not matched to a gene: 3. CDR3 residues: CASSFAGGPTDTQYF. DNA of the CDR3: TGTGCCAGCAGTTTCGCGGGAGGGCCCACAGATACGCAGTATTTT.

The chain combines TRBV15 with TRBJ2-2; 8 nucleotides align to TRBD2. This CDR3 region has 22 residues. Germline assignment: CDR1 LNHNV and CDR2 YYDKDF (reference sequence). The trim removed 0 bases at V and 2 bases at J, leaving 20 bases unmatched. Written as DNA, the CDR3 is TGTGCCACCAGCAGAGATCTCTTCTACGTAATTCCTGGACTAGCAAACACCGGGGAGCTGTTTTTT. This gives the protein CATSRDLFYVIPGLANTGELFF.

The rearrangement uses TRBV10-1 and TRBJ2-3; D is perhaps TRBD2 (5 bases). The V end lost 4 bases, the J end lost 4 bases, and 9 bases lay between the germline ends. Germline V CDR1 and CDR2: WNHNN, SYGVQD (reference sequence). The CDR3 spans 13 residues. The CDR3 DNA sequence: TGCGCCAGCAGTGGGACTTATGCAGATACGCAGTATTTT. The encoded protein is CASSGTYADTQYF.

The chain links TRBV7-6 to TRBJ2-7; TRBD2 might be the D (6 bases). The germline V gene encodes CDR1 SGHVS and CDR2 FNYEAQ. V was clipped by 3 bases and J by 6 bases, with 21 bases between them. The CDR3 runs to 16 residues. The CDR3 protein is CASSFAGTPMVGEQYF. The CDR3 DNA is TGTGCCAGCAGCTTTGCCGGGACTCCCATGGTAGGCGAGCAGTACTTC.

In its sample, this clone was seen once. This sequence joins TRBV29-1 and TRBJ1-4; 7 positions match TRBD1. Trimming cost V 2 bases and J 7 bases; bases outside gene matches: 7. Germline lookup yields CDR1 SQVTM and CDR2 ANQGSEA. The CDR3 extends over 14 amino acids. CDR3 nucleotides: TGCAGCGTTGAATTGGACAGGAGACCTGAAAAACTGTTTTTT. Translation: CSVELDRRPEKLFF.

The genes are TRBV6-5 and TRBJ1-2; 7 bases line up with TRBD1. Trimming cost V 6 bases and J 4 bases; bases outside gene matches: 5. The CDR3 spans 13 residues. CDR1 and CDR2 from the germline V gene are MNHEY and SVGAGI. DNA for the CDR3: TGTGCCAGCAGGCGGGACAGCCCCTATGGCTACACCTTC. Its translation is CASRRDSPYGYTF.

The CDR3 DNA sequence: TGTGCCAGCAGCCAAAGTCTGGGGCCCGGTTCTGAAGCTTTCTTT. It codes for CASSQSLGPGSEAFF. J is TRBJ1-1 and V is TRBV14; maybe TRBD1 (5 bases). The V end lost 2 bases, the J end lost 6 bases, and 16 bases lay between the germline ends. The CDR3 length is 15 residues. The germline V gene encodes CDR1 SGHDN and CDR2 FVKESK.

The rearrangement links TRBV2 to TRBJ1-2, with 7 bases that match TRBD1. The CDR3 loop spans 16 amino acids. CDR1 SNHLY and CDR2 FYNNEI come from the germline V gene. V gave up 3 bases and J gave up 8 bases; unmatched junction bases: 15. The CDR3 bases are TGTGCCAGCAGTGACCATCAGGGGACAGTATCATACGGCTACACCTTC. Amino acids: CASSDHQGTVSYGYTF.

The chain joins TRBV6-5 to TRBJ1-3, with D hard to call. Germline values: CDR1 MNHEY, CDR2 SVGAGI. The CDR3 is 15 residues long. V lost 0 bases and J lost 3, with 9 bases in between. This chain's CDR3 is CASSYSGRVGNTIYF. In DNA form, the CDR3 reads TGTGCCAGCAGTTACTCAGGGAGGGTTGGAAACACCATATATTTT.

The chain uses TRBV25-1 and TRBJ1-1, with D perhaps TRBD1 (5 bases). The CDR3 extends over 13 amino acids. V gave up 5 bases and J gave up 6 bases, with 13 bases separating them. Looked up from germline, CDR1 is MGHDK and CDR2 is SYGVNS. The CDR3 bases are TGTGCCAGCAGTCTGTGGGGCGATTCTGAAGCTTTCTTT. As protein: CASSLWGDSEAFF. Drawing the rest from reference TRBV25-1 and TRBJ1-1, the complete variable domain is EADIYQTPRYLVIGTGKKITLECSQTMGHDKMYWYQQDPGMELHLIHYSYGVNSTEKGDLSSESTVSRIRTEHFPLTLESARPSHTSQYLCASSLWGDSEAFFGQGTRLTVV.

V is TRBV2 and J is TRBJ1-1; TRBD1 aligns across 7 bases. Germline CDR1 and CDR2: SNHLY and FYNNEI. CDR3 size: 12 residues. With V trimmed by 7 bases and J by 3 bases, 2 bases remained unmatched. The CDR3 region is CASTDRDTEAFF. Here the CDR3 DNA reads TGTGCCAGCACCGACAGGGACACTGAAGCTTTCTTT.

The gene calls are TRBV21-1 and TRBJ1-2; the listed D gene, TRBD1, was not tested against the DNA. TRBV21-1 is reported as a pseudogene. The CDR3 extends over 14 amino acids. CDR3 nucleotides: TGTGCCAGGGGGGCTCCACGCAGAAACTATGGCTACACCTTC. This sequence encodes CARGAPRRNYGYTF.

This chain joins TRBV5-1 and TRBJ2-3; 11 nucleotides line up with TRBD1. After removal of 4 bases from V and 3 bases from J, the junction contained 7 bases not matched to a gene. This CDR3 has 16 amino acids. The V gene's germline CDR1 is SGHRS and CDR2 YFSETQ. The CDR3 DNA reads TGCGCCAGCAGCCCCGGGACAGGGGGAAGGACAGATACGCAGTATTTT. It codes for CASSPGTGGRTDTQYF.

V gene TRBV4-2 combines with J gene TRBJ1-1, with a tentative D call TRBD1 (6 bases). The CDR3 covers 16 residues. Trimming left V 0 bases short and J 0 bases short, with 11 bases between. The germline V gene has CDR1 LGHNA and CDR2 YNFKEQ. CDR3 sequence reads: CASSQDFRTVNTEAFF. The CDR3 region has the DNA TGTGCCAGCAGCCAAGACTTTAGGACAGTGAACACTGAAGCTTTCTTT.

The chain combines TRBV28 with TRBJ2-5; D is perhaps TRBD1 (5 bases). The germline V gene has CDR1 MDHEN and CDR2 SYDVKM. With 2 bases removed from V and 1 base from J, the gap between germline ends came to 5 bases. The CDR3 spans 13 residues. CDR3 nucleotides: TGTGCCAGCAGTTTAGGGGCCCAAGAGACCCAGTACTTC. It translates to CASSLGAQETQYF.

The J gene is TRBJ1-2, the V gene TRBV19; TRBD1 aligns across 9 bases. The CDR3 covers 12 residues. The V gene end was trimmed by 5 bases and the J gene end by 7 bases; junction bases not matched to a gene: 2. In germline, CDR1 is LNHDA, CDR2 SQIVND (reference sequence). CDR3 bases: TGTGCCAGTAGTGCGACAGGGGGTGGCTACACCTTC. As protein: CASSATGGGYTF.

The rearrangement uses TRBV27 and TRBJ1-4; a weak D match, TRBD1 (5 bases). The germline V and J ends were trimmed by 5 bases and 8 bases, with 15 bases remaining between them. CDR1 is MNHEY and CDR2 is SMNVEV in the germline V gene (reference sequence). The CDR3 is 14 amino acids. The CDR3 spells CASSGLGLWEKLFF. In nucleotides, the CDR3 is TGTGCCAGCAGTGGTCTGGGGCTTTGGGAAAAACTGTTTTTT. Full variable domain (outside the CDR3, taken from reference TRBV27 and TRBJ1-4): EAQVTQNPRYLITVTGKKLTVTCSQNMNHEYMSWYRQDPGLGLRQIYYSMNVEVTDKGDVPEGYKVSRKEKRNFPLILESPSPNQTSLYFCASSGLGLWEKLFFGSGTQLSVL.

V gene TRBV27 combines with J gene TRBJ2-7; 11 nucleotides agree with TRBD2. The CDR3 length is 15 residues. Per germline, CDR1 MNHEY and CDR2 SMNVEV (reference sequence). The J segment lost 11 bases and the V segment lost 6 bases, leaving 15 bases of the junction unmatched. The CDR3 coding sequence is TGTGCCAGCAGCTCCGAAGGGACTAGCGGCCTTTGGGAGTACTTC. It codes for CASSSEGTSGLWEYF.

The rearrangement links TRBV15 to TRBJ1-1; a possible D gene is TRBD1 (6 bases). CDR3 length: 11 residues. Trimming stripped 0 bases from V and 10 bases from J, with 6 bases between. The V gene's germline CDR1 is LNHNV and CDR2 YYDKDF (reference sequence). In nucleotides, the CDR3 is TGTGCCACCAGCAGAGAGGGGGCAGCTTTCTTT. Protein product: CATSREGAAFF.

This sequence joins TRBV27 and TRBJ2-7, with D tentatively TRBD1 (6 bases). The CDR3 covers 12 residues. From germline, CDR1 is MNHEY and CDR2 SMNVEV (reference sequence). V gave up 4 bases and J gave up 3 bases, with 7 bases separating them. For the CDR3, the DNA is TGTGCCAGCAGTTCGGACAGCTACGAGCAGTACTTC. Encoded protein: CASSSDSYEQYF.